This is a list of T cell receptor beta chains from one sample in a study of blood T cell repertoires in COVID-19. The data were produced by immunoSEQ multiplex PCR, yet TCRdb's version contains in-frame clones alone and is incomplete. The repertoire consists of fewer than 300,000 clones, with around 87% occurring once and the leading ten covering approximately 2.3%. The sample consisted of peripheral blood. The receptors were sampled from a woman aged 45-65 years with acute or convalescent COVID-19. The CDR3 runs from the conserved cysteine through the conserved F or W. The D gene is left open where the match is weak. Not every row has a clone size; where given, it reads once, few, many or a size class.

abundance: .
d_gene: .
j_gene: TRBJ1-2
v_gene: TRBV5-4
len: 14
CDR3nt: TGTGCCAGCAGCTCCATGACAGAGTCCTATGGCTACACCTTC
CDR3aa: CASSSMTESYGYTF

abundance: .
d_gene: .
j_gene: TRBJ1-3
v_gene: TRBV14
len: 15
CDR3nt: TGTGCCAGCAGCCAGGGACACGGTTGGGGAAACACCATATATTTT
CDR3aa: CASSQGHGWGNTIYF

abundance: .
d_gene: TRBD1
j_gene: TRBJ2-7
v_gene: TRBV9
len: 14
CDR3nt: TGTGCCAGCAGCGTAGGGGACAGGGTGTACGAGCAGTACTTC
CDR3aa: CASSVGDRVYEQYF

abundance: .
d_gene: .
j_gene: TRBJ2-2
v_gene: TRBV28
len: 17
CDR3nt: TGTGCCAGCAGTTTAGGGGTTCGGGAGAGGGACACCGGGGAGCTGTTTTTT
CDR3aa: CASSLGVRERDTGELFF

abundance: .
d_gene: TRBD1
j_gene: TRBJ2-7
v_gene: TRBV6-5
len: 14
CDR3nt: TGTGCCAGCAGTTACGGGACAGGCGCCTACGAGCAGTACTTC
CDR3aa: CASSYGTGAYEQYF

abundance: .
d_gene: .
j_gene: TRBJ2-3
v_gene: TRBV2
len: 12
CDR3nt: TGTGCCAGCAGGGCGGACACAGATACGCAGTATTTT
CDR3aa: CASRADTDTQYF

abundance: .
d_gene: TRBD1
j_gene: TRBJ2-7
v_gene: TRBV4-1
len: 16
CDR3nt: TGCGCCAGCAGCCGTGTACCGGGACAGGAAGGCTACGAGCAGTACTTC
CDR3aa: CASSRVPGQEGYEQYF

abundance: .
d_gene: .
j_gene: TRBJ2-1
v_gene: TRBV9
len: 16
CDR3nt: TGTGCCAGCAGCGTACTGGGGCGGGACTCCTACAATGAGCAGTTCTTC
CDR3aa: CASSVLGRDSYNEQFF

abundance: once
d_gene: .
j_gene: TRBJ2-7
v_gene: TRBV30
len: 12
CDR3nt: TGTGCCTGGAGTTTGGCAGCCTACGAGCAGTACTTC
CDR3aa: CAWSLAAYEQYF

abundance: .
d_gene: TRBD1
j_gene: TRBJ1-5
v_gene: TRBV4-2
len: 17
CDR3nt: TGTGCCAGCAGCCAGACCGCCAATCAGGGGGCGGGTCAGCCCCAGCATTTT
CDR3aa: CASSQTANQGAGQPQHF

abundance: .
d_gene: .
j_gene: TRBJ2-1
v_gene: TRBV5-1
len: 15
CDR3nt: TGCGCCAGCAGCCAGGTCCAGGGCTCCTACAATGAGCAGTTCTTC
CDR3aa: CASSQVQGSYNEQFF

abundance: .
d_gene: .
j_gene: TRBJ1-6
v_gene: TRBV28
len: 13
CDR3nt: TGTGCCAGCAGTTTCCCGGGGGGTTCACCCCTCCACTTT
CDR3aa: CASSFPGGSPLHF

abundance: .
d_gene: TRBD2
j_gene: TRBJ2-7
v_gene: TRBV5-8
len: 20
CDR3nt: TGTGCCAGCAGCTTGGGGTTAGGACCAGGGAGGGATTTATACTCCTACGAGCAGTACTTC
CDR3aa: CASSLGLGPGRDLYSYEQYF

abundance: .
d_gene: .
j_gene: TRBJ1-5
v_gene: TRBV27
len: 14
CDR3nt: TGTGCCAGCAGTTTATACAGGGTAGCACAGCCCCAGCATTTT
CDR3aa: CASSLYRVAQPQHF

abundance: .
d_gene: .
j_gene: TRBJ1-4
v_gene: TRBV5-1
len: 13
CDR3nt: TGCGCCAGCAGTGAGGGCGTAGGTGAAAAACTGTTTTTT
CDR3aa: CASSEGVGEKLFF

abundance: .
d_gene: TRBD1
j_gene: TRBJ1-1
v_gene: TRBV7-9
len: 16
CDR3nt: TGTGCCAGCAGCCAAACGGGACAGGGCGTGAACACTGAAGCTTTCTTT
CDR3aa: CASSQTGQGVNTEAFF

abundance: .
d_gene: TRBD1
j_gene: TRBJ2-3
v_gene: TRBV11-2
len: 13
CDR3nt: TGTGCCAGCAGCTTAGTCGGGACAGAAAGACAGTATTTT
CDR3aa: CASSLVGTERQYF

abundance: .
d_gene: .
j_gene: TRBJ2-2
v_gene: TRBV28
len: 16
CDR3nt: TGTGCCAGCAGTTTAGGGAGGTCCTCGAGCACCGGGGAGCTGTTTTTT
CDR3aa: CASSLGRSSSTGELFF

abundance: .
d_gene: TRBD1
j_gene: TRBJ1-4
v_gene: TRBV18
len: 16
CDR3nt: TGTGCCAGCGGAGAAACAGGGGACAGAGCTAATGAAAAACTGTTTTTT
CDR3aa: CASGETGDRANEKLFF

abundance: few
d_gene: TRBD1
j_gene: TRBJ1-6
v_gene: TRBV11-1
len: 16
CDR3nt: TGTGCCAGCAGCACCACTCACAGGGGCTATAATTCACCCCTCCACTTT
CDR3aa: CASSTTHRGYNSPLHF

abundance: .
d_gene: TRBD2
j_gene: TRBJ2-7
v_gene: TRBV2
len: 13
CDR3nt: TGTGCCAGCAGTGCGACTAGCGGGGGCGAGCAGTACTTC
CDR3aa: CASSATSGGEQYF

abundance: few
d_gene: .
j_gene: TRBJ2-3
v_gene: TRBV2
len: 12
CDR3nt: TGTGCCAGCAGCGGGAGCACAGATACGCAGTATTTT
CDR3aa: CASSGSTDTQYF

abundance: .
d_gene: .
j_gene: TRBJ1-2
v_gene: TRBV28
len: 16
CDR3nt: TGTGCCAGCAGGACCGGAGGGTCAGCTTATTCGTATGGCTACACCTTC
CDR3aa: CASRTGGSAYSYGYTF

abundance: .
d_gene: .
j_gene: TRBJ2-7
v_gene: TRBV7-3
len: 13
CDR3nt: TGTGCCAGCAGCTCGACTAGTAGGGGCGAGCAGTACTTC
CDR3aa: CASSSTSRGEQYF

abundance: .
d_gene: .
j_gene: TRBJ2-7
v_gene: TRBV28
len: 14
CDR3nt: TGTGCCAGCAGTGAGCACTATCAGGGGGGCGAGCAGTACTTC
CDR3aa: CASSEHYQGGEQYF

abundance: .
d_gene: TRBD2
j_gene: TRBJ2-7
v_gene: TRBV9
len: 16
CDR3nt: TGTGCCAGCAGCGGAGGAGCGGGAGGGCCAGGCTACGAGCAGTACTTC
CDR3aa: CASSGGAGGPGYEQYF

abundance: .
d_gene: .
j_gene: TRBJ2-1
v_gene: TRBV5-8
len: 15
CDR3nt: TGTGCCAGCAGCTTGATGTTAGCGGTCTACAATGAGCAGTTCTTC
CDR3aa: CASSLMLAVYNEQFF

abundance: .
d_gene: TRBD1
j_gene: TRBJ1-6
v_gene: TRBV27
len: 15
CDR3nt: TGTGCCAGCAGTTTATCCTGGACAGGGTATTCACCCCTCCACTTT
CDR3aa: CASSLSWTGYSPLHF

abundance: .
d_gene: .
j_gene: TRBJ2-1
v_gene: TRBV27
len: 17
CDR3nt: TGTGCCAGCTCACCCGGGACACCTGTAACCCCTTACAATGAGCAGTTCTTC
CDR3aa: CASSPGTPVTPYNEQFF